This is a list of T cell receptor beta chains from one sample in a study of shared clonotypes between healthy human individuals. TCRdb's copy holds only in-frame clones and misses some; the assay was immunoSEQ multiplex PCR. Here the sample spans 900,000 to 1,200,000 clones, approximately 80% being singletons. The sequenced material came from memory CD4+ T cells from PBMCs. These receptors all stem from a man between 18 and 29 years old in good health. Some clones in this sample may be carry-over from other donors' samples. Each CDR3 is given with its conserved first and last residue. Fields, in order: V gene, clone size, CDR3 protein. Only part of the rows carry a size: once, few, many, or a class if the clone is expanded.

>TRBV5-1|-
CASSLYGTGMGQPQHF
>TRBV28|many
CASSFLAAGYEQYF
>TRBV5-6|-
CASSLNTNEQFF
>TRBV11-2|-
CASSFRANTGELFF
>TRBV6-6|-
CASSYRGGATEAFF
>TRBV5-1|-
CASSGKTSGRGETQYF
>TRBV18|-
CASSPRLVGIDEQFF
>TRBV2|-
CASSVSSGNTIYF
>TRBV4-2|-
CASSPTWTGEEGYTF
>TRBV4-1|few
CASSPGQGVQETQYF
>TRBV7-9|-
CASSPPSGPYNTEAFF
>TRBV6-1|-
CASTVTSGRSYEQYF
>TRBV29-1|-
CSASGQGASNYGYTF